The rows below give T cell receptor beta chains drawn from one sample of a study of T cells in Graves' hyperthyroidism and ophthalmopathy. TCRdb re-called the multiplex PCR reads through MiXCR, storing one row per CDR3 protein. Of around 420,000 distinct CDR3 sequences in the sample, roughly an eighth were seen once. Sequenced sample: blood. The receptor set was obtained from a woman between 18 and 29 years old with Graves' hyperthyroidism. Both conserved end residues are part of each CDR3. D genes are given only for firm matches. Clone size appears in some rows only: once, few, many, or a class for an expanded clone.

clone size	V gene	D gene	J gene	CDR3 protein	CDR3 DNA
many	TRBV5-4	TRBD2	TRBJ2-1	CASSLDQREGREQFF	TGTGCCAGCAGCTTGGACCAGCGGGAGGGCCGTGAGCAGTTCTTC
many	TRBV29-1	.	TRBJ1-2	CSVDHSENYGYTF	TGCAGCGTTGATCACAGCGAAAACTATGGCTACACCTTC
many	TRBV2	.	TRBJ2-7	CASSETGRASYEQYF	TGTGCCAGCAGTGAAACGGGACGTGCCTCCTACGAGCAGTACTTC
many	TRBV7-2	.	TRBJ2-1	CASSLGLSGGEQFF	TGTGCCAGCAGCTTAGGATTGAGTGGCGGTGAGCAGTTCTTC
many	TRBV6-2/TRBV6-3	TRBD1	TRBJ2-7	CASSYQQGQGRDSYEQYF	TGTGCCAGCAGTTACCAACAGGGACAGGGGAGGGACTCCTACGAGCAGTACTTC
many	TRBV6-5	.	TRBJ1-4	CASSYSKGKRRATNEKLFF	TGTGCCAGCAGTTACTCGAAGGGAAAGAGGAGGGCAACTAATGAAAAACTGTTTTTT
many	TRBV30	TRBD2	TRBJ2-3	CAWSKAAGRSDTQYF	TGTGCCTGGAGTAAAGCAGCGGGAAGGTCAGATACGCAGTATTTT
few	TRBV6-5	.	TRBJ2-7	CASSYSLGAYEQYF	TGTGCCAGCAGTTACTCTCTAGGGGCCTACGAGCAGTACTTC
many	TRBV2	TRBD1	TRBJ2-7	CASSVSPDRGLYEQYF	TGTGCCAGCAGTGTATCCCCGGACAGGGGTCTCTACGAGCAGTACTTC
many	TRBV27	.	TRBJ2-3	CASSFSGGAGDTQYF	TGTGCCAGCAGTTTCAGCGGAGGGGCGGGAGATACGCAGTATTTT
many	TRBV4-3	TRBD2	TRBJ2-5	CASSQGLATEETQYF	TGCGCCAGCAGCCAGGGACTAGCGACAGAAGAGACCCAGTACTTC
few	TRBV7-3	.	TRBJ2-2	CANSLMITGELFF	TGTGCCAACAGCTTAATGATCACCGGGGAGCTGTTTTTT
many	TRBV28	.	TRBJ1-1	CATTTALNTEAFF	TGTGCCACGACGACGGCCTTGAACACTGAAGCTTTCTTT
.	TRBV7-9	TRBD1	TRBJ1-5	CASSSGTGKISNQPQHF	TGTGCCAGCAGCTCCGGGACAGGGAAAATTAGCAATCAGCCCCAGCATTTT
many	TRBV7-2	.	TRBJ1-1	CASSLVQGLGTEAFF	TGTGCCAGCAGCTTAGTCCAGGGGCTGGGGACTGAAGCTTTCTTT
.	TRBV7-9	TRBD2	TRBJ2-3	CASSLPISKTSSGGMNTDTQYF	TGTGCCAGCAGCTTACCTATATCTAAGACTTCTAGCGGGGGAATGAACACAGATACGCAGTATTTT
.	TRBV2	.	TRBJ2-2	CASSAPGGAVPNTGELFF	TGTGCCAGCAGTGCCCCCGGCGGGGCGGTCCCGAACACCGGGGAGCTGTTTTTT
few	TRBV27	.	TRBJ1-4	CASSPLLDGPYEKLFF	TGTGCCAGCAGTCCATTATTGGACGGACCTTATGAAAAACTGTTTTTT
many	TRBV30	.	TRBJ1-1	CAWISGGGEAFF	TGTGCCTGGATCTCCGGTGGTGGTGAAGCTTTCTTT
many	TRBV20-1	TRBD2	TRBJ2-1	CSAELASSYNEQFF	TGCAGTGCCGAACTAGCGAGCTCCTACAATGAGCAGTTCTTC
many	TRBV12-3/TRBV12-4	.	TRBJ1-2	CASSPIQGSNGYTF	TGTGCCAGCAGCCCTATCCAGGGGTCCAATGGCTACACCTTC
many	TRBV7-9	.	TRBJ2-7	CASSPQTSGEQYF	TGTGCCAGCAGCCCGCAAACTAGTGGCGAGCAGTACTTC
many	TRBV5-1	TRBD1	TRBJ2-1	CASSFRGDSSYNEQFF	TGCGCCAGCAGCTTTCGTGGGGACAGCTCCTACAATGAGCAGTTCTTC
many	TRBV6-5	.	TRBJ1-5	CASSYSGQENQPQHF	TGTGCCAGCAGTTACTCTGGGCAGGAGAATCAGCCCCAGCATTTT
many	TRBV28	TRBD2	TRBJ2-3	CATKTGLAGTDTQYF	TGTGCCACTAAAACTGGGCTAGCGGGGACAGATACGCAGTATTTT
once	TRBV25-1	.	TRBJ1-2	CASSEARQFYGYTF	TGTGCCAGCAGTGAGGCCAGACAGTTCTATGGCTACACCTTC
many	TRBV28	.	TRBJ2-1	CASAPPYYAEQFF	TGTGCCAGCGCTCCCCCGTACTACGCTGAGCAGTTCTTC
many	TRBV30	.	TRBJ1-3	CAWPTGTGNTIYF	TGTGCCTGGCCTACGGGGACTGGAAACACCATATATTTT
many	TRBV24-1	TRBD2	TRBJ2-3	CATSDFTSGNTDTQYF	TGTGCCACCAGTGACTTTACTAGCGGGAACACAGATACGCAGTATTTT